This TCR beta chain is from a study of Ad26.COV2.S vaccination and SARS-CoV-2 variants. The assay was immunoSEQ multiplex PCR, and TCRdb's table has in-frame clones only and misses some. The table lists hundreds of thousands of clones, around 92% of them singletons. The treatment denotes: 19 received Ad26.COV2.S at low or high dose, single or two shots; 5 received placebo; per-sample allocation not given. Material that was analyzed had been drawn on day 63 after the first vaccine or placebo injection. V lost 2 bases and J 0 bases, leaving 8 bases between the germline ends. Germline CDR1 is GTSNPN and CDR2 is SVGIG (reference sequence). The CDR3 contains 13 residues.

This receptor was obtained from a person between 18 and 60 years old who received the Ad26.COV2.S COVID-19 vaccine or a placebo. The specimen comprised peripheral blood, sampled in a trial of Ad26.COV2.S vaccine versus placebo. The rearrangement links TRBV30 to TRBJ2-7, with unresolved D. CDR3 sequence: CAWSNDNSYEQYF. In nucleotides, the CDR3 is TGTGCCTGGAGTAACGACAACTCCTACGAGCAGTACTTC.